The rows below give T cell receptor beta chains drawn from one sample of a study of human T cells and chemical hapten exposure. TCRdb re-analysed the 5' RACE reads in MiXCR, keeping a single row per CDR3 protein. Altogether around 80,000 distinct CDR3 sequences are present, 15% being singletons, with the ten largest covering about 6.8%. These receptors were obtained from a female donor in good health. Each CDR3 is given with its conserved first and last residue. A D gene is named only where the DNA matches it firmly. Rows give clone size only sometimes, using once, few, many, or a class for an expanded clone.

NA | 16 | TRBD2 | TRBJ2-1 | TRBV29-1 | TGCAGCGTTGTTAGCGGGAGGGCCCAGTCCTACAATGAGCAGTTCTTC | CSVVSGRAQSYNEQFF
few | 13 | NA | TRBJ2-3 | TRBV5-1 | TGCGCCAGCAGCTCCAGCGAAGCAAATACGCAGTATTTT | CASSSSEANTQYF
few | 15 | NA | TRBJ1-3 | TRBV9 | TGTGCCAGCTCTTTGGGACATACTGATGGAAACACCATATATTTT | CASSLGHTDGNTIYF
NA | 11 | NA | TRBJ2-1 | TRBV10-3 | TGTGCCATCAGTGAGCACGATGAGCAGTTCTTC | CAISEHDEQFF
few | 15 | TRBD1 | TRBJ1-5 | TRBV6-2/TRBV6-3 | TGTGCCAGCAGTTTCCCCCGACAGGGGAATCAGCCCCAGCATTTT | CASSFPRQGNQPQHF
few | 16 | NA | TRBJ1-1 | TRBV28 | TGTGCCAGCACCCCAGGGCGGCTCCTAAGGAACACTGAAGCTTTCTTT | CASTPGRLLRNTEAFF
NA | 18 | NA | TRBJ1-4 | TRBV12-3/TRBV12-4 | TGTGCCAGCAGTAACAGGGTTTTATTAGGGAAGTTTGGCGAAAAACTGTTTTTT | CASSNRVLLGKFGEKLFF
few | 16 | NA | TRBJ1-1 | TRBV13 | TGTGCCAGCAGCCCCACAGATCCGGTGACGGACACTGAAGCTTTCTTT | CASSPTDPVTDTEAFF
NA | 16 | TRBD2 | TRBJ2-5 | TRBV6-2/TRBV6-3 | TGTGCCAGCAGTTACTCCGGGACTAGAAGTCAAGAGACCCAGTACTTC | CASSYSGTRSQETQYF
few | 13 | NA | TRBJ1-3 | TRBV6-5 | TGTGCCAGCAGTTACACCTCTGGAAACACCATATATTTT | CASSYTSGNTIYF
NA | 16 | NA | TRBJ2-5 | TRBV7-7 | TGTGCTAGCAGCCCATCCAACAGGCAGGGGAGAGAGACCCAGTACTTC | CASSPSNRQGRETQYF
few | 15 | TRBD1 | TRBJ1-1 | TRBV18 | TGTGCCAGCTCACCTCACAGGGGGCAGGGGACTGAAGCTTTCTTT | CASSPHRGQGTEAFF
NA | 14 | NA | TRBJ2-1 | TRBV20-1 | TGCAGTGCTAGAGATGATAGGACGGGAAATGAGCAGTTCTTC | CSARDDRTGNEQFF
many | 16 | NA | TRBJ2-7 | TRBV5-1 | TGCGCCAGCAGCTTGGATCCGGAAGCGAGCTCCTACGAGCAGTACTTC | CASSLDPEASSYEQYF
NA | 14 | NA | TRBJ1-6 | TRBV4-2 | TGTGCCAGCAGCTGGAGGGTTGGTGAGTCACCCCTCCACTTT | CASSWRVGESPLHF
NA | 13 | NA | TRBJ1-5 | TRBV20-1 | TGCAGTGCTAGCGTCTCTAGCAATCAGCCCCAGCATTTT | CSASVSSNQPQHF
NA | 15 | TRBD1 | TRBJ1-1 | TRBV5-1 | TGCGCCAGCAGCCTACAGAGCCGACAGGGTGGTGAAGCTTTCTTT | CASSLQSRQGGEAFF
few | 17 | TRBD1 | TRBJ2-3 | TRBV2 | TGTGCCAGCAGCCTCCCCGGCAGGACAGGGTACACAGATACGCAGTATTTT | CASSLPGRTGYTDTQYF
NA | 18 | TRBD2 | TRBJ2-1 | TRBV5-1 | TGCGCCAGCAGCACAGGGGAGCCGGGACTAGCCTTGGGGAATGAGCAGTTCTTC | CASSTGEPGLALGNEQFF
NA | 16 | TRBD1 | TRBJ1-4 | TRBV6-6 | TGTGCCAGCAGTCCTCAGGGGGGGGGGCAAGGTGAAAAACTGTTTTTT | CASSPQGGGQGEKLFF
few | 13 | NA | TRBJ2-7 | TRBV29-1 | TGCAGCGTTCTTAGTCAGGGGTTCTACGAGCAGTACTTC | CSVLSQGFYEQYF
few | 15 | NA | TRBJ1-4 | TRBV28 | TGTGCCAGCGGGCAGGGTACGGGACACCTGGGAAAACTGTTTTTT | CASGQGTGHLGKLFF
few | 15 | TRBD1 | TRBJ1-6 | TRBV15 | TGTGCCACCAGCAGAGCCCAGGGGGCGGATTCACCCCTCCACTTT | CATSRAQGADSPLHF
NA | 18 | TRBD1 | TRBJ2-1 | TRBV7-2 | TGTGCCAGCAGCTTGGCCCCGATCGGGACAGGGGTCCTAAATGAGCAGTTCTTC | CASSLAPIGTGVLNEQFF
NA | 18 | TRBD2 | TRBJ2-1 | TRBV6-2/TRBV6-3 | TGTGCCAGCAGTCGCCAGGGGGGAGCGGGGGGCCCCAACAATGAGCAGTTCTTC | CASSRQGGAGGPNNEQFF
few | 16 | TRBD2 | TRBJ2-1 | TRBV4-3 | TGCGCCAGCAGCCAAGATTGGACTAGCGGGGGGAATGAGCAGTTCTTC | CASSQDWTSGGNEQFF
NA | 19 | TRBD2 | TRBJ2-3 | TRBV5-1 | TGCGCCACCAAGAGGAAGATAGCGGGGGGCCCCTCGAGCACAGATACGCAGTATTTT | CATKRKIAGGPSSTDTQYF
NA | 13 | TRBD1 | TRBJ1-5 | TRBV6-6 | TGTGCCAGCAGTTACCCAGGGGGAGGGCCCCAGCATTTT | CASSYPGGGPQHF
few | 16 | NA | TRBJ1-2 | TRBV16 | TGTGCCAGCAGCCTCTCGACCGGGGGAGCTAACTATGGCTACACCTTC | CASSLSTGGANYGYTF
NA | 15 | NA | TRBJ2-7 | TRBV5-5 | TGTGCCAGCAGCTTGGCGATTAGCGAGTCCTACGAGCAGTACTTC | CASSLAISESYEQYF
NA | 14 | TRBD1 | TRBJ1-1 | TRBV6-2/TRBV6-3 | TGTGCCAGCAGTTATATCCAGGGGGGAACTGAAGCTTTCTTT | CASSYIQGGTEAFF
NA | 14 | TRBD1 | TRBJ1-1 | TRBV5-1 | TGCGCCAGCAGCCGGACAGGGATGAACACTGAAGCTTTCTTT | CASSRTGMNTEAFF
many | 16 | TRBD1 | TRBJ2-3 | TRBV28 | TGTGCCAGCAGTTTACGTAGGGGGCTGCTGACAGATACGCAGTATTTT | CASSLRRGLLTDTQYF
few | 17 | NA | TRBJ1-1 | TRBV5-4 | TGTGCCAGCAGCTGGGGAGGGGACGTTGGGAGGAACACTGAAGCTTTCTTT | CASSWGGDVGRNTEAFF
NA | 15 | NA | TRBJ2-3 | TRBV5-1 | TGCGCCAGCAGCCAAGAGATTGCTAGCACAGATACGCAGTATTTT | CASSQEIASTDTQYF
NA | 13 | NA | TRBJ1-3 | TRBV20-1 | TGCAGTGCTAGAGATTCAAGGTCGGACACCATATATTTT | CSARDSRSDTIYF
few | 16 | NA | TRBJ1-3 | TRBV5-6 | TGTGCCAGCACCCCCCCGACGGAGGCCTTCGGAAACACCATATATTTT | CASTPPTEAFGNTIYF
NA | 15 | TRBD1 | TRBJ2-1 | TRBV9 | TGTGCCAGCAGTTGGGGGGGACAGGGTATTGATGAGCAGTTCTTC | CASSWGGQGIDEQFF
many | 16 | TRBD1 | TRBJ1-1 | TRBV4-3 | TGCGCCAGCAGCCAGGAGACAGGGGGCGGGAGCACTGAAGCTTTCTTT | CASSQETGGGSTEAFF
many | 12 | NA | TRBJ1-1 | TRBV7-9 | TGTGCCAGCAGCTTCGACACACGAGAAGCTTTCTTT | CASSFDTREAFF
NA | 16 | NA | TRBJ2-3 | TRBV30 | TGTGCCTGGAGCGGCGGGGCTAGCGAAAGCACAGATACGCAGTATTTT | CAWSGGASESTDTQYF
NA | 13 | TRBD1 | TRBJ1-2 | TRBV30 | TGTGCCTGGAGTCATAGGGGGCTCTACGGCTACACCTTC | CAWSHRGLYGYTF
few | 16 | NA | TRBJ1-4 | TRBV7-9 | TGTGCCAGCAGCTTAGGCCAGCCGGCAACTAATGAAAAACTGTTTTTT | CASSLGQPATNEKLFF
NA | 16 | NA | TRBJ1-1 | TRBV20-1 | TGCAGTGCTAGAGATCCTCTAACAGGAAGGTTTACTGAAGCTTTCTTT | CSARDPLTGRFTEAFF